This entry is about one T cell receptor beta chain. Produced via immunoSEQ multiplex PCR; TCRdb's table is partial and in-frame only. The sample consists of around 450,000 clones, nearly 90% of them appearing once. These data come from a study of Ad26.COV2.S vaccination and SARS-CoV-2 variants. Specified treatment: roughly 18 received Ad26.COV2.S at low or high dose, single or two shots; a few received placebo; per-sample allocation not given. Sampling happened 63 days after the first vaccine or placebo injection. Expression of Wuhan-strain SARS-CoV-2 spike came from the Ad26 vector that formed the vaccine. The CDR3 contains 21 residues. The germline CDR1 and CDR2 sequences are MNHNY and SVGAGI (reference sequence). After removal of 6 bases from V and 0 bases from J, the junction contained 18 bases not matched to a gene.

This chain links TRBV6-6 with TRBJ2-7; 15 bases agree with TRBD2. Sequences were derived from peripheral blood, sampled in a trial of Ad26.COV2.S vaccine versus placebo. This clonotype originated in a person aged 18-65 years who received the Ad26.COV2.S COVID-19 vaccine or a placebo. The chain's CDR3 is CASSVGQLGLAGGPVSYEQYF. The CDR3 DNA reads TGTGCCAGCAGCGTCGGACAGTTGGGACTAGCGGGGGGTCCTGTCTCCTACGAGCAGTACTTC.